What follows are 22 T cell receptor beta chains derived from one specimen sequenced in a study of CD8+CD57+ T cells in acquired aplastic anemia. Selection for sequencing was limited to patients who had shown CD8+CD57+ cell expansion by flow cytometry. It was genomic DNA that served as the template for profiling TCR beta VDJ and CDR3. One entry per CDR3 protein, called by TCRdb with MiXCR from the reads. Among around 120,000 distinct CDR3 sequences listed, almost 40% were seen once. Sequencing input: sorted CD4+, CD8+, or CD8+CD57+ T cells (not recorded which) from PBMCs. These receptors were obtained from a human donor with aplastic anemia.

This clonotype was detected once. The CDR3 loop reads CASSPGDTQYF. CDR3 nucleotides: TGCGCCAGCAGCCCCGGCGACACGCAGTATTTT. V is TRBV5-1 and J is TRBJ2-3, with D hard to call. Germline loops: CDR1 SGHRS, CDR2 YFSETQ. V was cut by 4 bases and J by 9 bases, with 9 bases left in between. This CDR3 has 11 amino acids.

The chain has TRBV18 and TRBJ2-3, with D possibly matching TRBD1 (6 bases). Germline V gene sequence: CDR1 KGHSH, CDR2 LQKENI. CDR3 size: 13 residues. Between the trimmed V and J ends, which lost 4 bases and 4 bases, there was a span of 9 bases. The CDR3 nucleotides read TGTGCCAGCTCACAGGGGGTCCCAGATACGCAGTATTTT. This gives the protein CASSQGVPDTQYF.

The V and J genes are TRBV12-3 or TRBV12-4 and TRBJ2-7; a possible D gene is TRBD1 (6 bases). The CDR3 contains 13 residues. V was cut by 7 bases and J by 0 bases, with 10 bases left in between. The CDR3 protein is CASTDRPSYEQYF. The CDR3 DNA reads TGTGCCAGCACCGACAGGCCCTCCTACGAGCAGTACTTC.

This clonotype was seen only a few times. A much larger clone is a single base away; this may be a read error. The rearrangement links TRBV6-1 to TRBJ1-6; D unclear. Germline loops: CDR1 MNHNS, CDR2 SASEGT. CDR3 length equals 15 residues. CDR3 DNA: TGTGCCGGCAGTGGCCGCAGCAGGCTCAATTCACCCCTCCACTTT. Translated, it gives CAGSGRSRLNSPLHF.

This clonotype was counted at least ten times. The V gene is TRBV12-3 or TRBV12-4, the J gene TRBJ1-1; D gene uncertain. This CDR3 has 16 amino acids. V was clipped by 3 bases and J by 0 bases, with 14 bases between them. This CDR3 reads CASSFQERRMNTEAFF. Written as DNA, the CDR3 is TGTGCCAGCAGTTTCCAGGAACGGAGGATGAACACTGAAGCTTTCTTT.

The rearrangement uses TRBV4-1 and TRBJ1-4, with TRBD1 as a possible D gene (5 bases). V gave up 1 base and J gave up 0 bases, with 24 bases separating them. From germline, CDR1 is MGHRA and CDR2 YSYEKL. This CDR3 comprises 21 residues. The CDR3 DNA reads TGCGCCAGCAGCCAAGTACGGGCGGGTGCCGGGACGGCAGCAACTAATGAAAAACTGTTTTTT. Protein product: CASSQVRAGAGTAATNEKLFF.

Worth noting for this clonotype: Likely a read error: the CDR3 ends without its conserved phenylalanine or tryptophan. The chain has TRBV28 and TRBJ1-6; D is perhaps TRBD1 (5 bases). This CDR3 has 14 amino acids. The germline CDR1 and CDR2 sequences are MDHEN and SYDVKM. The CDR3 sequence: CASSPGRQNSPLHL. The CDR3 bases are TGTGCCAGCAGTCCAGGGAGGCAGAATTCGCCCCTCCACCTT.

This clonotype appeared many times. J is TRBJ1-2 and V is TRBV3-1; D unresolved. In germline, CDR1 is LGHDT, CDR2 YNNKEL (reference sequence). V lost 3 bases to trimming and J lost 7 bases, with 9 bases between them. CDR3 length equals 12 residues. The CDR3 protein is CASSHEGGGYTF. CDR3 DNA: TGTGCCAGCAGCCATGAAGGCGGTGGCTACACCTTC. Supplemented by reference TRBV3-1 and TRBJ1-2, the full variable domain reads DTAVSQTPKYLVTQMGNDKSIKCEQNLGHDTMYWYKQDSKKFLKIMFSYNNKELIINETVPNRFSPKSPDKAHLNLHINSLELGDSAVYFCASSHEGGGYTFGSGTRLTVV.

This clonotype was seen many times. The V call is TRBV24-1, the J call TRBJ2-3; no reliable D call. There are 13 residues in the CDR3. Germline CDR1 reads KGHDR; CDR2 reads SFDVKD. V dropped 3 bases and J dropped 6 bases, with 9 bases sitting between them. The CDR3 DNA reads TGTGCCACCAGTGATCCGCCCGACGATACGCAGTATTTT. Its translation: CATSDPPDDTQYF.

The chain couples TRBV19 to TRBJ1-5; no clear D. This CDR3 has 12 residues. Germline V lookup: CDR1 LNHDA, CDR2 SQIVND (reference sequence). The V and J ends lost 5 bases and 9 bases respectively, with 11 bases between them. The CDR3: CASSARDLPQHF. CDR3 DNA: TGTGCCAGTAGTGCGCGGGATCTGCCCCAGCATTTT. Full variable domain (remainder filled in from reference TRBV19 and TRBJ1-5): DGGITQSPKYLFRKEGQNVTLSCEQNLNHDAMYWYRQDPGQGLRLIYYSQIVNDFQKGDIAEGYSVSREKKESFPLTVTSAQKNPTAFYLCASSARDLPQHFGDGTRLSIL.

The chain recombines TRBV11-2 with TRBJ2-1, with TRBD2 as a possible D gene (5 bases). Looked up from germline, CDR1 is SGHAT and CDR2 is FQNNGV. The CDR3 consists of 16 residues. V lost 1 base to trimming and J lost 3 bases, with 13 bases between them. The CDR3 here is CASSLVARRGYNEQFF. As DNA, the CDR3 is TGTGCCAGCAGCTTAGTAGCTCGTCGGGGCTACAATGAGCAGTTCTTC.

This clonotype was observed at least ten times. V and J are TRBV29-1 and TRBJ2-5; D gene unclear. Germline values: CDR1 SQVTM, CDR2 ANQGSEA. This CDR3 has 10 residues. V lost 4 bases and J lost 5, with 5 bases in between. The CDR3 DNA follows: TGCAGCGTTGGGTTTGAGACCCAGTACTTC. Its protein is CSVGFETQYF.

V gene TRBV6-6 combines with J gene TRBJ1-4; possibly TRBD1 for D (6 bases). CDR1 is MNHNY and CDR2 is SVGAGI in the germline V gene (reference sequence). This CDR3 has 15 residues. V was pared by 1 base and J by 5 bases, with 11 bases between. CDR3: CASSYLGQKNEKLFF. The CDR3 DNA follows: TGTGCCAGCAGTTACTTGGGACAAAAGAATGAAAAACTGTTTTTT.

The table lists this clonotype with a few counts. A much larger clone differs by one base, so this may be a read error. The chain joins TRBV10-3 to TRBJ1-2; D gene unclear. Trimming removed 3 bases from V and 2 bases from J, with 13 bases in between. CDR3 length: 15 residues. Germline V gives CDR1 ENHRY, CDR2 SYGVKD. CDR3 sequence: CAISEAQVRNYGYTF. The CDR3 nucleotides are TGTGCCATCAGTGAAGCGCAGGTCCGCAACTATGGCTACACCTTC.

J is TRBJ1-1 and V is TRBV7-9; D is ambiguous. Trimming took off 5 bases at V and 5 bases at J, with 9 bases between the two ends. Germline CDR1 SEHNR, CDR2 FQNEAQ (reference sequence). The CDR3 consists of 12 residues. The CDR3 loop is CASSERRTEAFF. CDR3 nucleotide sequence: TGTGCCAGCAGCGAACGGAGGACTGAAGCTTTCTTT.

This clonotype was seen ten or more times. The chain has TRBV20-1 and TRBJ2-7; 10 positions match TRBD2. Germline values: CDR1 DFQATT, CDR2 SNEGSKA (reference sequence). The CDR3 runs to 14 residues. The trim removed 5 bases at V and 2 bases at J, leaving 6 bases unmatched. DNA of the CDR3: TGCAGTGCTGCGCCAGCGGGGGGGCCCTACGAGCAGTACTTC. The encoded protein is CSAAPAGGPYEQYF.

The sample holds many counts of this clonotype. V usage is TRBV14 and J usage is TRBJ2-5; either TRBD1 or TRBD2 may fit D (5 bases each). The CDR3 contains 15 residues. Germline V CDR1 and CDR2: SGHDN, FVKESK. Trimming took 4 bases from V and 1 from J, leaving 13 bases between them. CDR3 amino acids: CASSRDKGPQETQYF. CDR3 bases: TGTGCCAGCAGCCGCGATAAGGGACCCCAAGAGACCCAGTACTTC.

This chain links TRBV5-4 with TRBJ2-3; D gene uncertain. Germline CDR1 and CDR2: SGHNT and YYREEE (reference sequence). Deletions cut 4 bases from V and 2 bases from J, with 14 bases between. CDR3 length: 15 residues. The CDR3: CASSTSQRLTDTQYF. Written as DNA, the CDR3 is TGTGCCAGCAGCACCTCTCAGCGACTCACAGATACGCAGTATTTT.

This clonotype was recorded at least ten times. The CDR3, as DNA: TGCAGCGTCCTCAGAGGACAGACTTTTAGCACAGATACGCAGTATTTT. It translates to CSVLRGQTFSTDTQYF. The chain has TRBV29-1 and TRBJ2-3; D possibly corresponds to TRBD1 (6 bases). Looked up from germline, CDR1 is SQVTM and CDR2 is ANQGSEA. This CDR3 has 16 amino acids. Trimming cost V 6 bases and J 0 bases, with 19 bases left between them.

In its sample, this clonotype was seen many times. The chain links TRBV7-6 to TRBJ1-5; 8 nucleotides line up with TRBD1. Per germline, CDR1 SGHVS and CDR2 FNYEAQ. This CDR3 contains 15 residues. With V trimmed by 3 bases and J by 5 bases, 6 bases remained unmatched. The CDR3 spells CASSFTRGLDQPQHF. The DNA for the CDR3 is TGTGCCAGCAGCTTTACCAGGGGGCTTGATCAGCCCCAGCATTTT.

This clonotype occurred many times. The rearrangement links TRBV20-1 to TRBJ1-1; D perhaps matches TRBD1 (6 bases). V dropped 2 bases and J dropped 1 base, with 14 bases sitting between them. Germline CDR1 is DFQATT and CDR2 is SNEGSKA (reference sequence). This CDR3 contains 15 residues. The CDR3 sequence: CSARFPTGRNTEAFF. The CDR3 bases are TGCAGTGCTAGATTTCCTACAGGGCGGAACACTGAAGCTTTCTTT.

To note about this clonotype: Since a much larger clone is just one base distant, this may be a read error. This chain connects TRBV7-2 to TRBJ2-2; TRBD1 agrees at 8 bases. CDR3 length equals 16 residues. In germline, CDR1 is SGHTA, CDR2 FQGNSA. This chain's CDR3 is CASSLGQGAIAGELSF. CDR3 sequence (DNA): TGTGCCAGCAGCTTAGGGCAGGGGGCAATCGCCGGGGAGCTGTCTTTT.